The 27 T cell receptor beta chains below all came from one sample that was sequenced in a study of blood T cell repertoires in COVID-19. TCRdb's copy holds only in-frame clones and misses some; the assay was immunoSEQ multiplex PCR. The sample has about 89,000 clones; about nine tenths are singletons. The specimen sequenced was peripheral blood. These receptors came from a man aged 55 to 70 with acute or convalescent COVID-19.

This chain links TRBV5-6 with TRBJ1-3; D is unresolved. Germline CDR1 and CDR2: SGHDT and YYEEEE. Trimming took off 5 bases at V and 0 bases at J, with 18 bases between the two ends. The CDR3 consists of 17 residues. The DNA for the CDR3 is TGTGCCAGCAGTTCCCAAAGCAGGCTTAGCTCTGGAAACACCATATATTTT. Translating it yields CASSSQSRLSSGNTIYF.

The rearrangement uses TRBV5-1 and TRBJ2-3; 8 bases align to TRBD2. Germline CDR1 reads SGHRS; CDR2 reads YFSETQ. The V segment lost 4 bases and the J segment 2 bases; nucleotides outside the gene matches: 9. The CDR3 is made up of 16 amino acids. This CDR3 is CASSALAAGDTDTQYF. The CDR3 nucleotides read TGCGCCAGCAGCGCACTAGCGGCCGGGGACACAGATACGCAGTATTTT. Full variable domain (missing parts from reference TRBV5-1 and TRBJ2-3): KAGVTQTPRYLIKTRGQQVTLSCSPISGHRSVSWYQQTPGQGLQFLFEYFSETQRNKGNFPGRFSGRQFSNSRSEMNVSTLELGDSALYLCASSALAAGDTDTQYFGPGTRLTVL.

This chain joins TRBV12-5 and TRBJ2-1; 7 nucleotides line up with TRBD2. After removal of 7 bases from V and 0 bases from J, the junction contained 6 bases not matched to a gene. The CDR3 is 15 residues long. The germline CDR1 and CDR2 sequences are LGHNT and FRNRAP. Written as DNA, the CDR3 is TGTGCTAGTGCCCCGGGGGGACTCTCCTACAATGAGCAGTTCTTC. Encoded protein: CASAPGGLSYNEQFF.

On this clone itself: Distinct nucleotide sequences in the sample also encode this CDR3. V is TRBV6-5 and J is TRBJ1-1, with D possibly TRBD1 on 5 matching bases. Germline V gene lookup returns CDR1 MNHEY and CDR2 SVGAGI. V dropped 0 bases and J dropped 1 base, with 6 bases sitting between them. This CDR3 has 14 residues. The chain's CDR3 is CASSYSQGNTEAFF. Written as DNA, the CDR3 is TGTGCCAGCAGTTACTCTCAGGGGAACACTGAAGCTTTCTTT.

The CDR3 DNA reads TGTGCCAGTAGTATAGATACCGGGGGATCAGGTCATACGCAGTATTTT. Its protein product is CASSIDTGGSGHTQYF. The chain carries TRBV19 and TRBJ2-3; D perhaps matches TRBD2 (6 bases). V dropped 0 bases and J dropped 7 bases, with 17 bases sitting between them. The CDR3 covers 16 residues. The germline V gene has CDR1 LNHDA and CDR2 SQIVND (reference sequence).

V usage is TRBV27 and J usage is TRBJ1-1; 8 bases line up with TRBD1. The CDR3 spans 15 residues. Per the germline V gene, CDR1 is MNHEY and CDR2 is SMNVEV (reference sequence). J lost 5 bases, V lost 4 bases, and 9 bases had no gene match. The CDR3 sequence is CASSSPGQGGTEAFF. The CDR3 DNA sequence: TGTGCCAGCAGTTCTCCTGGACAGGGAGGTACTGAAGCTTTCTTT.

The rearrangement joins TRBV19 to TRBJ1-2, with TRBD1 as a possible D gene (5 bases). V lost 4 bases and J lost 0, with 9 bases in between. The V gene's germline CDR1 is LNHDA and CDR2 SQIVND (reference sequence). The CDR3 is 14 residues long. DNA for the CDR3: TGTGCCAGTAGTAACAGGCTATCTAACTATGGCTACACCTTC. Protein product: CASSNRLSNYGYTF.

V is TRBV12-3 or TRBV12-4 and J is TRBJ2-7; no clear D gene. V was trimmed by 8 bases and J by 2 bases, leaving 7 bases between them. The length of the CDR3 is 11 residues. This CDR3 reads CASGRTYEQYF. The CDR3, as DNA: TGTGCCAGCGGCAGGACCTACGAGCAGTACTTC.

This clone occurred a few times. The V gene is TRBV7-9, the J gene TRBJ2-1; maybe TRBD2 (6 bases). Germline CDR1 SEHNR, CDR2 FQNEAQ (reference sequence). The V and J ends lost 5 bases and 8 bases respectively, with 16 bases between them. The CDR3 spans 14 residues. CDR3 bases: TGTGCCAGCAGCCAGACTAGTTCCGTCTATGAGCAGTTCTTC. Translating it yields CASSQTSSVYEQFF.

The rearrangement uses TRBV28 and TRBJ2-2, with D tentatively TRBD1 (6 bases). The germline V gene encodes CDR1 MDHEN and CDR2 SYDVKM. This CDR3 contains 15 residues. Trimming shortened V by 9 bases and J by 2 bases, and 16 bases separated the two germline ends. The CDR3 DNA sequence: TGTGCCAGTCAGGAGTCCAGGGGTAACACCGGGGAGCTGTTTTTT. Translation gives CASQESRGNTGELFF.

The rearrangement uses TRBV6-5 and TRBJ2-7; D possibly corresponds to TRBD2 (5 bases). V shed 0 bases and J shed 1 base, with 7 bases lying between them. The CDR3 is made up of 14 amino acids. Germline V gene data show CDR1 as MNHEY and CDR2 as SVGAGI. The CDR3 is CASSYSRDSYEQYF. CDR3 DNA: TGTGCCAGCAGTTACTCCCGGGATTCCTACGAGCAGTACTTC.

This chain joins TRBV9 and TRBJ1-4; D is ambiguous. CDR1 is SGDLS, CDR2 YYNGEE, per germline. The CDR3 is 15 residues long. With 0 bases removed from V and 7 bases from J, the gap between germline ends came to 13 bases. In nucleotides, the CDR3 is TGTGCCAGCAGCGTAGACGGGAGGGTGGGTGAAAAACTGTTTTTT. It specifies CASSVDGRVGEKLFF.

The chain joins TRBV5-1 to TRBJ2-1; TRBD2 matches at 8 bases. Germline CDR1 SGHRS, CDR2 YFSETQ. This CDR3 comprises 15 residues. V lost 0 bases, J lost 3 bases, and 2 bases stayed unmatched. CDR3 sequence reads: CASSLVAGIYNEQFF. The CDR3 nucleotides are TGCGCCAGCAGCTTGGTAGCGGGGATCTACAATGAGCAGTTCTTC.

The V and J genes are TRBV30 and TRBJ2-4; possibly TRBD1 for D (5 bases). This CDR3 has 17 amino acids. Per germline, CDR1 GTSNPN and CDR2 SVGIG (reference sequence). Trimming left V 0 bases short and J 0 bases short, with 15 bases between. The CDR3 here is CAWSVAPDILAKNIQYF. The CDR3 DNA sequence: TGTGCCTGGAGTGTAGCCCCGGACATCTTAGCCAAAAACATTCAGTACTTC.

The table lists this clone with a count of one. The chain recombines TRBV3-1 (or the pseudogene TRBV3-2) with TRBJ2-3, with unresolved D. This CDR3 is built from 15 residues. The V end lost 2 bases, the J end lost 0 bases, and 9 bases lay between the germline ends. Germline-derived CDR1 and CDR2 are LGHDT and YNNKEL (reference sequence). CDR3 DNA: TGTGCCAGCAGCCAAAATTTCGGGAGCACAGATACGCAGTATTTT. Its protein product is CASSQNFGSTDTQYF.

The CDR3 region has the DNA TGTGCCAGCAACCGGGACAGCTACAATGAGCAGTTCTTC. Amino acid sequence: CASNRDSYNEQFF. V is TRBV2 and J is TRBJ2-1; 7 nucleotides agree with TRBD1. This CDR3 comprises 13 residues. CDR1 and CDR2 from the germline V gene are SNHLY and FYNNEI. J lost 3 bases, V lost 7 bases, and 3 bases had no gene match. The whole variable domain, remainder taken from reference TRBV2 and TRBJ2-1, is EPEVTQTPSHQVTQMGQEVILRCVPISNHLYFYWYRQILGQKVEFLVSFYNNEISEKSEIFDDQFSVERPDGSNFTLKIRSTKLEDSAMYFCASNRDSYNEQFFGPGTRLTVL.

J is TRBJ1-1 and V is TRBV12-3 or TRBV12-4; D gene uncertain. This CDR3 has 12 amino acids. Trimming left V 2 bases short and J 7 bases short, with 8 bases between. Here the CDR3 DNA reads TGTGCCAGCAGTTTACTCTCCGGTGAAGCTTTCTTT. Protein product: CASSLLSGEAFF.

V and J are TRBV9 and TRBJ1-4, with 8 bases aligning to TRBD1. V trimming: 4 bases; J trimming: 11 bases; junction bases outside the gene matches: 13. This CDR3 region has 15 residues. Germline assignment: CDR1 SGDLS and CDR2 YYNGEE. The CDR3 sequence is CASSTGTGSGEKLFF. CDR3 DNA: TGTGCCAGCAGCACCGGGACAGGCTCCGGGGAGAAACTGTTTTTT.

The V call is TRBV7-9, the J call TRBJ2-7; 13 bases line up with TRBD2. Germline assignment: CDR1 SEHNR and CDR2 FQNEAQ (reference sequence). This CDR3 has 17 amino acids. With 5 bases clipped from V and 2 bases from J, the junction kept 9 bases outside the gene matches. As DNA, the CDR3 is TGTGCCAGCAGCGACCCGCGGACTAGCGGGGGAACCTACGAGCAGTACTTC. Translating it yields CASSDPRTSGGTYEQYF.

This clone was seen just once. The chain joins TRBV5-1 to TRBJ2-7; 12 bases fit TRBD1. The length of the CDR3 is 16 residues. The germline gives CDR1 SGHRS, CDR2 YFSETQ. With 4 bases clipped from V and 3 bases from J, the junction kept 8 bases outside the gene matches. CDR3 residues: CASSVEGQGAYYEQYF. CDR3 in DNA: TGCGCCAGCAGCGTAGAGGGACAGGGGGCGTACTACGAGCAGTACTTC.

The rearrangement links TRBV5-1 to TRBJ2-3; maybe TRBD1 (6 bases). With 3 bases removed from V and 4 bases from J, the gap between germline ends came to 18 bases. Looked up from germline, CDR1 is SGHRS and CDR2 is YFSETQ. The CDR3 contains 16 residues. The CDR3 sequence: CASSYRTGKMADTQYF. The CDR3 DNA follows: TGCGCCAGCAGCTACCGAACAGGGAAGATGGCAGATACGCAGTATTTT.

This chain connects TRBV4-1 to TRBJ1-4, with D possibly matching TRBD1 (6 bases). CDR1 and CDR2 (germline): MGHRA, YSYEKL. The CDR3 totals 19 residues. V shed 4 bases and J shed 1 base, with 22 bases lying between them. CDR3 in DNA: TGCGCCAGCAGCCCGGCTTGGGGGGGCGGGGTGCAAACTAATGAAAAACTGTTTTTT. Amino acids: CASSPAWGGGVQTNEKLFF.

This clone has a single count. The genes are TRBV5-1 and TRBJ1-1, with 7 bases matching TRBD1. Germline V gene sequence: CDR1 SGHRS, CDR2 YFSETQ. The CDR3 length is 12 residues. The trim removed 10 bases at V and 0 bases at J, leaving 3 bases unmatched. This CDR3 is CASGTVNTEAFF. The CDR3 DNA is TGCGCCTCCGGGACAGTGAACACTGAAGCTTTCTTT.

A single count supports this clone. The rearrangement links TRBV28 to TRBJ1-1, with D maybe TRBD1 (6 bases). This CDR3 is built from 17 residues. V shed 5 bases and J shed 4 bases, with 23 bases lying between them. CDR1 is MDHEN, CDR2 SYDVKM, per germline. Here the CDR3 reads CASSITGRASGFTEAFF. For the CDR3, the DNA is TGTGCCAGCAGTATAACAGGGAGAGCGTCGGGGTTCACTGAAGCTTTCTTT.

The chain has TRBV3-1 (or the pseudogene TRBV3-2) and TRBJ2-2; TRBD1 matches 8 bases. The germline V gene has CDR1 LGHDT and CDR2 YNNKEL (reference sequence). CDR3 length: 16 residues. The junction had 8 bases not matched to a gene; V was cut back by 4 bases and J by 4 bases. The CDR3 spells CASSPYGTGGTGELFF. The CDR3 coding sequence is TGTGCCAGCAGCCCCTATGGAACAGGGGGCACCGGGGAGCTGTTTTTT.

Remarks on this clone: Additional DNA sequences in this sample encode the identical CDR3. The chain carries TRBV5-1 and TRBJ2-5; D gene ambiguous. Germline V gene lookup returns CDR1 SGHRS and CDR2 YFSETQ. Trimming removed 0 bases at V and 1 base at J, with 7 bases between. This CDR3 is 14 amino acids long. CDR3 sequence (DNA): TGCGCCAGCAGCTTGGTTTCGGGCCAAGAGACCCAGTACTTC. Translation gives CASSLVSGQETQYF.

The chain uses TRBV6-5 and TRBJ1-1; TRBD1 is a possible D gene (6 bases). CDR3 length: 16 amino acids. Trimming shortened V by 4 bases and J by 2 bases, and 17 bases separated the two germline ends. CDR1 is MNHEY and CDR2 is SVGAGI in the germline V gene. The CDR3 DNA follows: TGTGCCAGCAGTTCTTTTGCAGGGGCGATAAACACTGAAGCTTTCTTT. Amino acids: CASSSFAGAINTEAFF.